The text below deals with one T cell receptor beta chain. Its specificity is unknown. With V trimmed by 4 bases and J by 3 bases, 4 bases remained unmatched. CDR1 MNHNS and CDR2 SASEGT come from the germline V gene. The CDR3 extends over 14 amino acids. Each subset's genomic DNA was shared equally among a number of immunoSEQ plates. Assay: immunoSEQ multiplex PCR; the TCRdb copy retains only in-frame clones and omits some. The sample shows 75,000 to 100,000 clones, around 47% of them seen only once. This sample is part of a study of shared clonotypes between healthy human individuals. Study-level results: Sampling used blood alone; tissue repertoires probably differ.

V is TRBV6-1 and J is TRBJ2-7, with 9 bases aligning to TRBD1. Source material: PBMCs. The receptor was derived from a woman aged 40 to 55 in good health. Some clones in this sample may be carry-over from other donors' samples. CDR3 in DNA: TGTGCCAGCAGTGTTACAGGGGGCAGCTACGAGCAGTACTTC. As protein: CASSVTGGSYEQYF.